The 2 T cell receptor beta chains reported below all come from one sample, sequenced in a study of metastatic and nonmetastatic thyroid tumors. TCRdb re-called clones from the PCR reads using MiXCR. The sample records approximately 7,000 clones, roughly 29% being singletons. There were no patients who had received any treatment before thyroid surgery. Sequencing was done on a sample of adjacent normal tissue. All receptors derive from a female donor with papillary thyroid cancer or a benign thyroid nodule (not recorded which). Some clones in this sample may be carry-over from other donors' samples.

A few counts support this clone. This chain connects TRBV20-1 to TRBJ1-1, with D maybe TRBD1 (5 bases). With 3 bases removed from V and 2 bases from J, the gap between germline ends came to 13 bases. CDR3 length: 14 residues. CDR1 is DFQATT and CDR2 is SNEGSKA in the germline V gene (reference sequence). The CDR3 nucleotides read TGCAGTGCTAGCAGGGTAGATGGCAACACTGAAGCTTTCTTT. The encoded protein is CSASRVDGNTEAFF.

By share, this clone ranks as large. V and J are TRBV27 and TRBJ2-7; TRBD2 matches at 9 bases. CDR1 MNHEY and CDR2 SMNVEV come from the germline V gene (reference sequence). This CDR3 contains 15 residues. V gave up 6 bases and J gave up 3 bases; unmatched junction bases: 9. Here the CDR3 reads CASSYSGGPIYEQYF. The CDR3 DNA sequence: TGTGCCAGCAGCTATAGCGGGGGCCCGATCTACGAGCAGTACTTC.